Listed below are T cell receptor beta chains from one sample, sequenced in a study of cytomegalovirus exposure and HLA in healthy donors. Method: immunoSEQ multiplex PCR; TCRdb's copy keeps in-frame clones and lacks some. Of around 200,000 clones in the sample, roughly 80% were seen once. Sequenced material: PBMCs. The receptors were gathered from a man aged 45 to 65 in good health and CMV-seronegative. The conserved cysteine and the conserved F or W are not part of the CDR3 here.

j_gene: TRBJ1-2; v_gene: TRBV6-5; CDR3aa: ASSYWASQGTDGYT
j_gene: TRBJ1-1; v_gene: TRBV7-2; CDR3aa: ASSLETGSWTEAF
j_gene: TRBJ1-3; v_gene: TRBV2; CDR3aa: ASNLNMRGNTIY
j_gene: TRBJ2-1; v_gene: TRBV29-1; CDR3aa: SVVGTGVYNEQF
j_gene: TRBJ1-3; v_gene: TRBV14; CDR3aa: ASSQTGPASGNTIY
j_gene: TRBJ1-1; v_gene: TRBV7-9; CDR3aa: SSSLGLGRGNTEAF
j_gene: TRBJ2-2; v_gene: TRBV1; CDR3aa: TSSRRTSANTGELF
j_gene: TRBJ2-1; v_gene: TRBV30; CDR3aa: AWSVQAGSYNEQF
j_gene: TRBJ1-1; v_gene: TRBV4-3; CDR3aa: ASSQTGGYTEAF
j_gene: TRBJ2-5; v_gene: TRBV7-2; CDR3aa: ASSLGGLQETQY
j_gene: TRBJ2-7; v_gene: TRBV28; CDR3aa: ASSSSGRIGYEQY
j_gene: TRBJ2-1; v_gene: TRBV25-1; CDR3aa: ASSEYGTGRYNEQF
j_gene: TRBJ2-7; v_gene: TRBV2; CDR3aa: ASSERPTYEQY